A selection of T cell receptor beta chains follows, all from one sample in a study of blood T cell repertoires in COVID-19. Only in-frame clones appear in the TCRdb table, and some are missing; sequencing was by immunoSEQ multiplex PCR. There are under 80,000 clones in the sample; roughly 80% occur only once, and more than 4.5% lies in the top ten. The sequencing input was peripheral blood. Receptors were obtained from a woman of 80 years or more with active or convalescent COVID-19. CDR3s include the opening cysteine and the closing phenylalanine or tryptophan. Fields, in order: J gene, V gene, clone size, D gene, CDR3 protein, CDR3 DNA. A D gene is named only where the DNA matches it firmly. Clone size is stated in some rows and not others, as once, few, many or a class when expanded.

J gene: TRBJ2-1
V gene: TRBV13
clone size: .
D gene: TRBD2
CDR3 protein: CASSLGWGRGLAGDPRREQFF
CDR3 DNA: TGTGCCAGCAGCTTAGGCTGGGGCCGGGGACTAGCGGGAGACCCTAGGCGGGAGCAGTTCTTC

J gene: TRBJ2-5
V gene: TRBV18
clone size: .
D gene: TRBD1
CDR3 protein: CASSLGQGAAQETQYF
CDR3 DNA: TGTGCCAGCTCCCTTGGACAGGGGGCAGCCCAAGAGACCCAGTACTTC

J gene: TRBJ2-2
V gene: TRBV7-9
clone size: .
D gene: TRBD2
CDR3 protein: CASSSGTSGYTGELFF
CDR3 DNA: TGTGCCAGCAGCTCGGGGACTAGCGGATACACCGGGGAGCTGTTTTTT

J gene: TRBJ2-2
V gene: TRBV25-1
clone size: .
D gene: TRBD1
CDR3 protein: CASSVDRGTGELFF
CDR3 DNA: TGTGCCAGCAGTGTCGACAGGGGCACCGGGGAGCTGTTTTTT

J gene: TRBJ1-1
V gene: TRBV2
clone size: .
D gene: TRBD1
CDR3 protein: CASSADRRNTEAFF
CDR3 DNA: TGTGCCAGCAGTGCGGACAGGAGGAACACTGAAGCTTTCTTT

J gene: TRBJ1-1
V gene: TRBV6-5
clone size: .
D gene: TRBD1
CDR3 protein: CASRRGTGVTEAFF
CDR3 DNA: TGTGCCAGCAGACGGGGGACAGGGGTCACTGAAGCTTTCTTT

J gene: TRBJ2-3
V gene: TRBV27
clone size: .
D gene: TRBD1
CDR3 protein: CASRERGPTDTQYF
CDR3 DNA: TGTGCCAGCAGGGAGAGGGGGCCCACAGATACGCAGTATTTT

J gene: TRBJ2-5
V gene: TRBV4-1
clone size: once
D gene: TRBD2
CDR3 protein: CASSQGGTSGQETQYF
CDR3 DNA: TGCGCCAGCAGCCAGGGCGGGACTAGCGGACAAGAGACCCAGTACTTC

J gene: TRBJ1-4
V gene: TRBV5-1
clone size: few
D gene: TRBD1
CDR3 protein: CASSLQGSGEKLFF
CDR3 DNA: TGCGCCAGCAGCTTACAGGGGTCTGGGGAAAAACTGTTTTTT

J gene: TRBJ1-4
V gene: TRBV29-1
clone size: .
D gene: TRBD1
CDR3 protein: CSVGQGGEKLFF
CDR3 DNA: TGCAGCGTTGGACAGGGCGGGGAAAAACTGTTTTTT

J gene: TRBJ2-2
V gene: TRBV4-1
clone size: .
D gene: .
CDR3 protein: CASSQERDSSNTGELFF
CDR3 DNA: TGCGCCAGCAGCCAAGAGCGGGACAGCTCAAACACCGGGGAGCTGTTTTTT

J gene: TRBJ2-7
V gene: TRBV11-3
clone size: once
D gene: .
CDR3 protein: CASPTAGPYEQYF
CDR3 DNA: TGTGCCAGCCCTACGGCGGGTCCCTACGAGCAGTACTTC

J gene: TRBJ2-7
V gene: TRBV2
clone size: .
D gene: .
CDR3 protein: CASAVSYYEQYF
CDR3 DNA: TGTGCCAGCGCGGTCAGCTACTACGAGCAGTACTTC

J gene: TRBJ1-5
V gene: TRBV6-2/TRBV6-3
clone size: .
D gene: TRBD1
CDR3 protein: CASSDRDQPQHF
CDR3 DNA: TGTGCCAGCAGTGACAGGGATCAGCCCCAGCATTTT

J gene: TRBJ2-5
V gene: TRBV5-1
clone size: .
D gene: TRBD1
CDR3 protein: CASRYRTGGPGETQYF
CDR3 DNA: TGCGCCAGCAGATATCGTACAGGGGGTCCAGGGGAGACCCAGTACTTC